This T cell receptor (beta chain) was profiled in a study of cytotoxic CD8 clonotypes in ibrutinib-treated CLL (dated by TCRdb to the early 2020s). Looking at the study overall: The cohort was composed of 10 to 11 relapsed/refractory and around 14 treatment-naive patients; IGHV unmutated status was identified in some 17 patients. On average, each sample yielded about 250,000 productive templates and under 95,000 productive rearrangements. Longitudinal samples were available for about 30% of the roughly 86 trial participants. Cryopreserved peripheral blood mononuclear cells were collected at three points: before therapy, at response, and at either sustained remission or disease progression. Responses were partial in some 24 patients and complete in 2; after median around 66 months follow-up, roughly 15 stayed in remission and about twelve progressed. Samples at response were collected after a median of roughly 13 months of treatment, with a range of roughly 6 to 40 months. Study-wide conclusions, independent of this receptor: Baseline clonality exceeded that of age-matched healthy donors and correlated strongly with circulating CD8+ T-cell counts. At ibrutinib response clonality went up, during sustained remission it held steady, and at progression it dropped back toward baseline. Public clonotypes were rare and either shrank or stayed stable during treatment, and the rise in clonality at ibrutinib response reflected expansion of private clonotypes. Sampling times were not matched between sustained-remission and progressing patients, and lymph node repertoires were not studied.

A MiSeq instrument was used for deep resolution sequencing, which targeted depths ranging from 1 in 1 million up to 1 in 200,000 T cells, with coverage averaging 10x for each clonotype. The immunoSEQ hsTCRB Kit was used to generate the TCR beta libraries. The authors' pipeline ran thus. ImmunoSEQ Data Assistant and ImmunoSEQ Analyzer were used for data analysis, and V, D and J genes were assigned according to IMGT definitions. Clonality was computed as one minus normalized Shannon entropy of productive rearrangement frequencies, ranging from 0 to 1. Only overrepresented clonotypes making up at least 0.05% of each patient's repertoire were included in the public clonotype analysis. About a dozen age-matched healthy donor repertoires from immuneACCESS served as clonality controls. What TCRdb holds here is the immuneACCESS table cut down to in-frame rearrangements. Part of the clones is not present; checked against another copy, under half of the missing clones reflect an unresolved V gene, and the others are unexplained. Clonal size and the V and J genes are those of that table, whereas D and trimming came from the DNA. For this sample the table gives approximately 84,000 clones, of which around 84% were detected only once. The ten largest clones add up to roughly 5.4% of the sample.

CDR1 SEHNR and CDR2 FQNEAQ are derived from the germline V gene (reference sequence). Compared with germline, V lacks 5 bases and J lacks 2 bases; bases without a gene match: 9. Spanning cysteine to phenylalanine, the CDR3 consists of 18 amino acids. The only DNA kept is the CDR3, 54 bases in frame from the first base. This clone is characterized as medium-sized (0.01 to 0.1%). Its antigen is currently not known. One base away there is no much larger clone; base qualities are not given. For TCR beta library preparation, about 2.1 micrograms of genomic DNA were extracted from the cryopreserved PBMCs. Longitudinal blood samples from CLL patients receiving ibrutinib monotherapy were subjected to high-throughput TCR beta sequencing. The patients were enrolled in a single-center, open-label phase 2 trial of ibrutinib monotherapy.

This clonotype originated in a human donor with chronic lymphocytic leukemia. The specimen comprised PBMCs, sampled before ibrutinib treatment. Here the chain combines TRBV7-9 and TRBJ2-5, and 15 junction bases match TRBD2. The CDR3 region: CASSDPGLAGGSQETQYF. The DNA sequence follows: TGTGCCAGCAGCGATCCGGGACTAGCGGGAGGCTCACAAGAGACCCAGTACTTC.